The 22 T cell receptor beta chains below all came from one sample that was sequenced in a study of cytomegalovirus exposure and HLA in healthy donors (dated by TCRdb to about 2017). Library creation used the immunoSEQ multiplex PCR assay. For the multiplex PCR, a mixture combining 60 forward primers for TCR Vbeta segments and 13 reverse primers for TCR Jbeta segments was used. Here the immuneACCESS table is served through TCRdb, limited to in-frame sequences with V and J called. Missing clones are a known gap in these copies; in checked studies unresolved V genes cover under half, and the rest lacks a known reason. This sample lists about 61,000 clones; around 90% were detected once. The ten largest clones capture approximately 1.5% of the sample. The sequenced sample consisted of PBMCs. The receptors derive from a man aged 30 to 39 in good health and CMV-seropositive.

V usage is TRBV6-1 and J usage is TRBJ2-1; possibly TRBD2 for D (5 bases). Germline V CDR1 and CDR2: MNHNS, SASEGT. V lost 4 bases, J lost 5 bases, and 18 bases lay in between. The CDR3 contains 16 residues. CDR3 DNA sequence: TGTGCCAGCAGTGGAGGGCCGGACCGCAGGAACAATGAGCAGTTCTTC. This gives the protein CASSGGPDRRNNEQFF.

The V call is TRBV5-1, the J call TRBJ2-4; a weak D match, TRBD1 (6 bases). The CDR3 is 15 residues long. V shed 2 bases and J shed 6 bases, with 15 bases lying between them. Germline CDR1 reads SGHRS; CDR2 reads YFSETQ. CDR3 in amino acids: CASSLGTGTINIQYF. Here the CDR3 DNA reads TGCGCCAGCAGCTTAGGGACCGGGACAATAAACATTCAGTACTTC.

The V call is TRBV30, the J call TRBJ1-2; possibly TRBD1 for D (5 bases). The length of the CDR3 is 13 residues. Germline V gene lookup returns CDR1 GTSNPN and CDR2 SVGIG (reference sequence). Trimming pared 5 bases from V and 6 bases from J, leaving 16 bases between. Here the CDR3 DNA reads TGTGCCTGGGCTTTTCAGGGCGCCGATGGCTACACCTTC. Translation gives CAWAFQGADGYTF.

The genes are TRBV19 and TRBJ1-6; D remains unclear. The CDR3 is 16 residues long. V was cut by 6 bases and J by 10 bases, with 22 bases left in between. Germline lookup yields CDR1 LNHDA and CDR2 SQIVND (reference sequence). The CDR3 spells CASRVARSGEGSPLHF. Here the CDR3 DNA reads TGTGCCAGTAGGGTGGCGAGGTCCGGGGAAGGCTCACCCCTCCACTTT.

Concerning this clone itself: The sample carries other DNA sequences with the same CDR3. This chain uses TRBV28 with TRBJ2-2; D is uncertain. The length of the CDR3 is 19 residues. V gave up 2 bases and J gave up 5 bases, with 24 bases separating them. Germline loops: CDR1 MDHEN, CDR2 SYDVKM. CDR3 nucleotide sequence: TGTGCCAGCAGTTTAAGATCGGGTATGCTCTACCGAAGGACCGGGGAGCTGTTTTTT. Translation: CASSLRSGMLYRRTGELFF.

The CDR3, as DNA: TGTGCCAGCAGCCGGGACAGCAACACTGAAGCTTTCTTT. Translated: CASSRDSNTEAFF. The chain recombines TRBV14 with TRBJ1-1, with TRBD1 matching 7 bases. V lost 4 bases and J lost 2; bases outside the gene matches: 1. CDR1 SGHDN and CDR2 FVKESK come from the germline V gene. The CDR3 is 13 residues long.

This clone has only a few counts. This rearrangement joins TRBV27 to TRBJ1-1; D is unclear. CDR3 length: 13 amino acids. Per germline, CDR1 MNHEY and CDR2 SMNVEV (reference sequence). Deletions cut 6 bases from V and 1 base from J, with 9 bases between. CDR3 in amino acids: CASSLVQNTEAFF. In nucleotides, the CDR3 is TGTGCCAGCAGCTTAGTCCAGAACACTGAAGCTTTCTTT.

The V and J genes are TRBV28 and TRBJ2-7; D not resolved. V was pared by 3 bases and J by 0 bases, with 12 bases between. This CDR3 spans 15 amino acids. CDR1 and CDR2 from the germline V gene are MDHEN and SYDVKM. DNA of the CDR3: TGTGCCAGCAGTTTCCCCCAGACGGGCTCCTACGAGCAGTACTTC. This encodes CASSFPQTGSYEQYF.

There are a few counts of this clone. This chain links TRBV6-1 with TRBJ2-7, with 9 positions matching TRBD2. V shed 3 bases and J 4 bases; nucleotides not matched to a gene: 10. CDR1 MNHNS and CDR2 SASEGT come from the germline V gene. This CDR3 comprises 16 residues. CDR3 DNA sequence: TGTGCCAGCAGTGAGTACAGCGGGAGGCTTATGTACGAGCAGTACTTC. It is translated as CASSEYSGRLMYEQYF.

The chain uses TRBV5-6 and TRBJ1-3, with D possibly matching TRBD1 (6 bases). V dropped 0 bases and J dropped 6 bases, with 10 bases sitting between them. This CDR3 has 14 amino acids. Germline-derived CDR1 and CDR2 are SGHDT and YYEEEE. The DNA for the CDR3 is TGTGCCAGCAGCTTGGGGGGGACACTAAACACCATATATTTT. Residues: CASSLGGTLNTIYF. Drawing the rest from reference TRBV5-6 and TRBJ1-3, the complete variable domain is DAGVTQSPTHLIKTRGQQVTLRCSPKSGHDTVSWYQQALGQGPQFIFQYYEEEERQRGNFPDRFSGHQFPNYSSELNVNALLLGDSALYLCASSLGGTLNTIYFGEGSWLTVV.

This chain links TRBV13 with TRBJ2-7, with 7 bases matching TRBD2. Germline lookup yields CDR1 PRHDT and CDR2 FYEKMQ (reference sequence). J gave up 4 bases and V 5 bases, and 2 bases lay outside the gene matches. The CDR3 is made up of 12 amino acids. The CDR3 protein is CASSERDYEQYF. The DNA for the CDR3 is TGTGCCAGCAGCGAGCGGGATTACGAGCAGTACTTC.

The CDR3 DNA is TGTGCCTGGGGACTAGCGGGAGGTACGCAGTATTTT. Translation: CAWGLAGGTQYF. The V and J genes are TRBV30 and TRBJ2-3; 14 positions match TRBD2. The CDR3 runs to 12 residues. After removal of 5 bases from V and 8 bases from J, the junction contained 0 bases not matched to a gene. Germline V lookup: CDR1 GTSNPN, CDR2 SVGIG (reference sequence).

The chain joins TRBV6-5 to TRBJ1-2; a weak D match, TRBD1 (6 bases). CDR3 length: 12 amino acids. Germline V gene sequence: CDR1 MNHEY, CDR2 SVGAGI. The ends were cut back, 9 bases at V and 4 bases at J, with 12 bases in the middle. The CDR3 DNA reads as TGTGCCAGTACAGGGTATCGCTATGGCTACACCTTC. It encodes CASTGYRYGYTF.

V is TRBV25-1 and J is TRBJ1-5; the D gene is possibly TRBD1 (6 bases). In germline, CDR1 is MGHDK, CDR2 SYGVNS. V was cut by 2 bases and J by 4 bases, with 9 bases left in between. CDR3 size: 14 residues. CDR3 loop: CASSESRGNQPQHF. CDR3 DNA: TGTGCCAGCAGTGAAAGCAGGGGTAATCAGCCCCAGCATTTT.

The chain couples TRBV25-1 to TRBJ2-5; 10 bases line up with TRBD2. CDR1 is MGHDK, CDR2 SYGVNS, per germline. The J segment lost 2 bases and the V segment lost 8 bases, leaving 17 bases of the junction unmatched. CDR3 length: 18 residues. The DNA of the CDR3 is TGTGCCAGCCAAGCCGGGCCTAGCGGGAGAGGGGGGCAAGAGACCCAGTACTTC. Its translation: CASQAGPSGRGGQETQYF.

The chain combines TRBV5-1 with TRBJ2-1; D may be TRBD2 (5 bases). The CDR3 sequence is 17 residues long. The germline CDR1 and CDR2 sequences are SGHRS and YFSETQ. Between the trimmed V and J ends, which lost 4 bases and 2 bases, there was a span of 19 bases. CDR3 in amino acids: CASSPEGLPGTYNEQFF. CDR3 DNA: TGCGCCAGCAGCCCAGAGGGCCTCCCGGGGACCTACAATGAGCAGTTCTTC.

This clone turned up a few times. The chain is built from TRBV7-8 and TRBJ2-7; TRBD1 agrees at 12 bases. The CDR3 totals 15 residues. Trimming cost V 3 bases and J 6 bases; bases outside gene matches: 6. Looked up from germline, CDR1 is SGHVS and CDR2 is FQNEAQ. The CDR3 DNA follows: TGTGCCAGCAGCTTCCCCCCGGGACAGGGGGCCGAGCAGTACTTC. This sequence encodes CASSFPPGQGAEQYF.

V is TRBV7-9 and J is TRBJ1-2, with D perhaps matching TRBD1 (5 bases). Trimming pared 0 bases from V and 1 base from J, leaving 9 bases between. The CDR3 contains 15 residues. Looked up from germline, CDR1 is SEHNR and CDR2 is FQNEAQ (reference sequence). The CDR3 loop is CASSLAGGVNYGYTF. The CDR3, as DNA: TGTGCCAGCAGCTTAGCGGGGGGAGTTAACTATGGCTACACCTTC.

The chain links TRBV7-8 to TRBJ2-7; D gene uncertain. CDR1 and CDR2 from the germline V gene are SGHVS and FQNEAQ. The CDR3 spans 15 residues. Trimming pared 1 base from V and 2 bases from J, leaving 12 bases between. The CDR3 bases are TGTGCCAGCAGCTTAGTACGGAGTAAAACCTACGAGCAGTACTTC. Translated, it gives CASSLVRSKTYEQYF. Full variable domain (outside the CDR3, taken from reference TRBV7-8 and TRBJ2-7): GAGVSQSPRYKVAKRGQDVALRCDPISGHVSLFWYQQALGQGPEFLTYFQNEAQLDKSGLPSDRFFAERPEGSVSTLKIQRTQQEDSAVYLCASSLVRSKTYEQYFGPGTRLTVT.

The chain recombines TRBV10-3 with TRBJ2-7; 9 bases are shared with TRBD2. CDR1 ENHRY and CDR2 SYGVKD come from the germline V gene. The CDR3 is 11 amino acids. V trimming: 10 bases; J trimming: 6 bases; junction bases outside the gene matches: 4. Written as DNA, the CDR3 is TGTGCCACTGGGACTAGCTCCGAGCAGTACTTC. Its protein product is CATGTSSEQYF.

The CDR3 region is CASSLETEETEAFF. CDR3 DNA sequence: TGTGCCAGCAGCTTAGAGACCGAGGAGACTGAAGCTTTCTTT. V is TRBV11-2 and J is TRBJ1-1; D unclear. From germline, CDR1 is SGHAT and CDR2 FQNNGV. V was trimmed by 0 bases and J by 5 bases, leaving 10 bases between them. The CDR3 sequence is 14 residues long.

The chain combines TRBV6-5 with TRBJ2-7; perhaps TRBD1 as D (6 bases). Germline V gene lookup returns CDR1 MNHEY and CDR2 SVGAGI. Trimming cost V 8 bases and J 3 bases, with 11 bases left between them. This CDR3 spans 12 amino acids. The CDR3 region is CASSGQDYEQYF. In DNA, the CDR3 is TGTGCCAGCTCGGGACAAGACTACGAGCAGTACTTC.